This T cell receptor beta chain was identified during a study of blood T cells in healthy people across ages. It was with a sample-barcoded 5' primer and a J-beta primer mix that a second PCR of roughly 6 to 12 cycles was run. Each single sample gave us at least 3 million CDR3-containing paired-end reads. TCRdb itself ran the 5' RACE reads through MiXCR, one entry per CDR3 protein. Of approximately 790,000 distinct CDR3 sequences detected, 62% appear once; the ten largest clones hold 25% to 35%. There were at least 5.5 micrograms of total RNA extracted from every sample. Germline CDR1 is MNHEY and CDR2 is SVGEGT. The CDR3 totals 16 residues. Trimming cost V 7 bases and J 3 bases, with 19 bases left between them. General study points: The CMV status of each donor remained undetermined, and this could have confounded shifts in expanded clonotypes.

This clonotype showed up just once. Its target is unknown. This receptor was taken from a man between 25 and 39 years old in good health. This chain uses TRBV6-2 or TRBV6-3 with TRBJ2-1; D may be TRBD2 (6 bases). Material: blood. CDR3: CASTITGVRGYNEQFF. The CDR3 coding sequence is TGTGCCAGCACCATAACGGGGGTGAGAGGCTACAATGAGCAGTTCTTC.